Below, one T cell receptor (beta chain) is given with its context. There is no known antigen for this receptor. No much larger clone is present one base from it, and per-base qualities are unavailable. This sample was taken from a study of blood T cell repertoires in COVID-19 (dated by TCRdb to 2020 to 2022). For the study in its entirety: Collaborator samples came from the United States, Italy and Spain and covered acute and convalescent phases of COVID-19. The prospective study material was composed of cDNA or gDNA derived from T cells, B-cell-depleted T cells, or PBMCs. The dataset comprised deeply sampled blood TCRbeta repertoires from subjects exposed to, actively infected with, or recovered from COVID-19. The repertoires were made available in a free public database intended to serve as a resource for research on the immune response to SARS-CoV-2. Samples came from the ongoing ImmuneRACE study (first 160 participants) plus 1,254 subjects from 6 global collaborators. A de-identified subject ID, COVID-19 status, age in years and sex were almost always included in the sample metadata. HLA class I and class II types, where available, came from metadata supplied by the sample provider rather than from assay-based typing.

Each collaborating institution followed its own protocols to collect whole blood in K2EDTA tubes. Collaborator samples were shipped for TCRbeta analysis as frozen whole blood, isolated PBMCs, or DNA extracted from either sample type. Cut back by 4 bases and 3 bases, the V and J ends lie 12 bases apart. There are 14 amino acids in the CDR3, from cysteine to phenylalanine inclusive. The only DNA kept is the CDR3, 42 bases in frame from the first base. The germline V gene encodes CDR1 SGHDN and CDR2 FVKESK. General findings and caveats noted by the study authors: The amount of clinical and demographic metadata varied by source and participant and was provided uncurated.

TCRbeta CDR3 regions were amplified from genomic DNA using the immunoSEQ Assay, a bias-controlled multiplex PCR. Under the source paper's analysis protocol: The number of nucleated cells in each sample was estimated from the amplification of reference gene primers within the assay. To quantify the absolute abundance of each unique TCRbeta CDR3 rearrangement, sequence reads were collapsed and filtered. For each sample, productive Simpson clonality was calculated as the square root of Simpson's diversity index across productive rearrangements. Here the immuneACCESS table is served through TCRdb, limited to in-frame sequences with V and J called. Missing clones are a known gap in these copies; in checked studies unresolved V genes cover under half, and the rest lacks a known reason. That table supplies the V and J calls and clone size; D and trimming were determined from the DNA. The sample yields approximately 280,000 clones; roughly 91% were counted once. In total, the top ten clones hold about 4.2% of the sample.

This TCR came from a man in his forties with acute or convalescent COVID-19. This sequence uses TRBV14 and TRBJ1-2; a weak D assignment points to TRBD1 (5 bases agree). Input material: peripheral blood. At the DNA level, the sequence is TGTGCCAGCAGCCCGTATGACAGATACTATGGCTACACCTTC. Translated, this gives CASSPYDRYYGYTF.